These 28 T cell receptor beta chains were sequenced from one sample in a study of T-cell reconstitution after alpha-beta-depleted transplantation in children. TCRbeta library construction was performed incorporating unique molecular identifiers. TCRdb recomputed calls from the PCR reads with MiXCR, one row per CDR3 protein. The data hold roughly 200,000 distinct CDR3 sequences, with approximately 11% observed a single time. The sequenced sample was PBMCs, obtained before TCRalphabeta/CD19-depleted stem cell transplant. Receptor source: a child under two years old with acute myeloid leukemia, due to receive a stem cell transplant.

This clonotype has at least ten counts. This rearrangement joins TRBV15 to TRBJ2-1, with D tentatively TRBD1 (5 bases). The CDR3 runs 14 residues. V lost 1 base and J 9 bases, leaving 13 bases between the germline ends. CDR1 is LNHNV and CDR2 is YYDKDF in the germline V gene (reference sequence). For the CDR3, the DNA is TGTGCCACCAGCAGAGTGGACAATTATGGTGAGCAGTTCTTC. Translating it yields CATSRVDNYGEQFF.

The chain couples TRBV19 to TRBJ2-2; D gene ambiguous. Germline V gene lookup returns CDR1 LNHDA and CDR2 SQIVND (reference sequence). The germline V and J ends were trimmed by 5 bases and 3 bases, with 16 bases remaining between them. The CDR3 has 16 residues. CDR3 DNA: TGTGCCAGTAGTGCTCGGCCCTATCCATACACCGGGGAGCTGTTTTTT. Protein: CASSARPYPYTGELFF.

This clonotype was seen repeatedly, ten times or more. The rearrangement links TRBV6-1 to TRBJ1-5; D remains ambiguous. The CDR3 has 14 residues. Germline loops: CDR1 MNHNS, CDR2 SASEGT. The V gene lost 0 bases and the J gene lost 4 bases, with 7 bases spanning the gap. CDR3 sequence: CASSEARGNQPQHF. The CDR3 bases are TGTGCCAGCAGTGAAGCGCGAGGGAATCAGCCCCAGCATTTT.

The chain recombines TRBV7-7 with TRBJ1-3; 9 bases map to TRBD1. This CDR3 comprises 18 residues. Germline CDR1 SSHAT, CDR2 FNYEAQ (reference sequence). J lost 2 bases, V lost 2 bases, and 10 bases had no gene match. DNA of the CDR3: TGTGCCAGCAGCTTACGGGGGACAGGGATTTGGGCTGGAAACACCATATATTTT. Translating gives CASSLRGTGIWAGNTIYF.

This clonotype was seen repeatedly, ten times or more. This sequence joins TRBV7-2 and TRBJ2-2; D uncertain. Trimming took 5 bases from V and 6 from J, leaving 10 bases between them. Germline loops: CDR1 SGHTA, CDR2 FQGNSA. CDR3 length: 13 residues. The CDR3 coding sequence is TGTGCCAGCAGCCCCGTTCCGTCCGGGGAGCTGTTTTTT. Translated: CASSPVPSGELFF.

This clonotype was counted ten times or more. V is TRBV11-2 and J is TRBJ2-1; 10 nucleotides agree with TRBD2. This CDR3 has 18 amino acids. The germline CDR1 and CDR2 sequences are SGHAT and FQNNGV. V was pared by 5 bases and J by 5 bases, with 15 bases of the junction left unmatched. The CDR3 spells CASSLTRASGRKDNEQFF. The CDR3 DNA reads TGTGCCAGCAGCCTTACGAGGGCTAGCGGGAGAAAGGACAATGAGCAGTTCTTC.

This chain joins TRBV5-5 and TRBJ2-1; D not certain. This CDR3 contains 15 residues. The V gene lost 2 bases and the J gene lost 10 bases, with 19 bases spanning the gap. Germline V gene data show CDR1 as SGHKS and CDR2 as YYEKEE (reference sequence). Here the CDR3 reads CASSFVPTPYEEQFF. The CDR3 bases are TGTGCCAGCAGCTTTGTCCCAACACCCTACGAGGAGCAGTTCTTC.

This clonotype has only one observation. A much larger clone lies a single base off, so this may be a read error. This chain connects TRBV7-3 to TRBJ2-6; TRBD2 might be the D (6 bases). The CDR3 consists of 15 residues. Looked up from germline, CDR1 is SGHTA and CDR2 is FQGTGA. The CDR3: CASSFRDSGANALTF. CDR3 coding DNA: TGTGCCAGCAGTTTCCGGGACTCTGGGGCCAACGCCCTGACTTTC.

This clonotype has ten or more counts. The V and J genes are TRBV6-2 or TRBV6-3 and TRBJ1-2; no clear D. This CDR3 is 14 amino acids long. Germline-derived CDR1 and CDR2 are MNHEY and SVGEGT. V gave up 7 bases and J gave up 0 bases, with 12 bases separating them. Here the CDR3 DNA reads TGTGCCAGCAAAGAGGGCGGTCCTAACTATGGCTACACCTTC. Translation: CASKEGGPNYGYTF.

This clonotype has a count of ten or more. The chain links TRBV11-2 to TRBJ1-1; D gene ambiguous. V was pared by 0 bases and J by 0 bases, with 11 bases between. CDR3 length: 16 amino acids. Germline V CDR1 and CDR2: SGHAT, FQNNGV. The CDR3 loop reads CASSLDRAGMNTEAFF. The DNA of the CDR3 is TGTGCCAGCAGCTTAGATAGGGCGGGAATGAACACTGAAGCTTTCTTT.

The sample holds many counts of this clonotype. The chain employs TRBV7-2 and TRBJ2-7; TRBD2 agrees at 14 bases. This CDR3 is built from 15 residues. V dropped 6 bases and J dropped 2; count of bases not matched to a gene: 3. Germline CDR1 is SGHTA and CDR2 is FQGNSA. The CDR3 nucleotides read TGTGCCAGCAGGGGGACTAGCGGGAGCACCTACGAGCAGTACTTC. Residues: CASRGTSGSTYEQYF.

This clonotype was counted at least ten times. The genes are TRBV20-1 and TRBJ1-2; weak D call: TRBD1 (5 bases). CDR3 length equals 13 residues. Trimming removed 5 bases from V and 4 bases from J, with 14 bases in between. The germline gives CDR1 DFQATT, CDR2 SNEGSKA (reference sequence). CDR3 residues: CSARLQGFYGYTF. The CDR3 nucleotides read TGCAGTGCTCGATTGCAGGGTTTCTATGGCTACACCTTC.

A word on this clonotype: This may stem from a read error, because a much larger clone lies one nucleotide away. This chain connects TRBV4-2 to TRBJ2-7, with 7 bases lining up with TRBD2. This CDR3 has 16 amino acids. Germline assignment: CDR1 LGHNA and CDR2 YNFKEQ. The CDR3 protein is CANSQDISGDLYEQYF. The CDR3 DNA reads TGTGCCAACAGCCAAGATATAAGCGGGGACCTCTACGAGCAGTACTTC.

The rearrangement joins TRBV2 to TRBJ1-2; maybe TRBD1 (5 bases). Germline V gene lookup returns CDR1 SNHLY and CDR2 FYNNEI. The CDR3 length is 16 residues. V was shortened by 3 bases and J by 5 bases, with 19 bases between the two germline ends. CDR3 sequence reads: CASSEAPGHPGYGYTF. For the CDR3, the DNA is TGTGCCAGCAGTGAGGCCCCGGGGCACCCAGGATATGGCTACACCTTC.

This clonotype has ten or more counts. The chain combines TRBV5-1 with TRBJ2-2; TRBD1 might be the D (6 bases). The CDR3 is made up of 16 amino acids. The germline gives CDR1 SGHRS, CDR2 YFSETQ. V lost 0 bases and J lost 3, with 12 bases in between. The CDR3 region is CASSLAGTLDTGELFF. The DNA of the CDR3 is TGCGCCAGCAGCTTGGCCGGGACATTGGACACCGGGGAGCTGTTTTTT.

Many counts were recorded for this clonotype. This sequence joins TRBV5-1 and TRBJ2-1, with D tentatively TRBD1 (5 bases). Trimming took off 7 bases at V and 6 bases at J, with 8 bases between the two ends. CDR3 length equals 11 residues. Germline lookup yields CDR1 SGHRS and CDR2 YFSETQ. Here the CDR3 reads CASGAFNEQFF. As DNA, the CDR3 is TGCGCCAGCGGGGCGTTCAATGAGCAGTTCTTC.

This clonotype was observed at least ten times. The V call is TRBV6-1, the J call TRBJ1-2; the D gene is possibly TRBD1 (5 bases). The CDR3 is 13 amino acids. Germline V gene data show CDR1 as MNHNS and CDR2 as SASEGT. Deletions cut 9 bases from V and 4 bases from J, with 15 bases between. CDR3 in DNA: TGTGCCAGTGGGACTCCCGCTGCCTATGGCTACACCTTC. Its translation: CASGTPAAYGYTF.

As for this clonotype: A single base separates this from a much larger clone, so it may be a read error. The J gene is TRBJ1-1, the V gene TRBV28; D gene uncertain. CDR1 and CDR2 (germline): MDHEN, SYDVKM. The CDR3 is 11 amino acids. The CDR3 DNA follows: TGTACCAGCCTCGGGTATACTGAAGCTTTCTTT. Translation gives CTSLGYTEAFF.

This clonotype was counted ten times or more. The rearrangement uses TRBV7-8 and TRBJ2-1, with D perhaps matching TRBD2 (6 bases). V lost 1 base and J lost 0, with 13 bases in between. Germline assignment: CDR1 SGHVS and CDR2 FQNEAQ. The CDR3 spans 17 residues. The CDR3 sequence: CASSLVGTSSSYNEQFF. The DNA for the CDR3 is TGTGCCAGCAGCTTAGTAGGGACTTCAAGCTCCTACAATGAGCAGTTCTTC.

Ten or more counts support this clonotype. The genes are TRBV20-1 and TRBJ2-3, with D possibly being TRBD2 (6 bases). CDR3 size: 14 residues. With 5 bases removed from V and 0 bases from J, the gap between germline ends came to 12 bases. Germline V gives CDR1 DFQATT, CDR2 SNEGSKA (reference sequence). In nucleotides, the CDR3 is TGCAGTGCTGGAGGGCGGGACAGCACAGATACGCAGTATTTT. Translated, it gives CSAGGRDSTDTQYF.

The sample holds many counts of this clonotype. V usage is TRBV25-1 and J usage is TRBJ2-3, with D possibly being TRBD2 (5 bases). The CDR3 spans 15 residues. CDR1 is MGHDK, CDR2 SYGVNS, per germline. Between the trimmed V and J ends, which lost 7 bases and 2 bases, there was a span of 16 bases. DNA of the CDR3: TGTGCCAGCATGGCGGCTCGGGGATCCACAGATACGCAGTATTTT. As protein: CASMAARGSTDTQYF.

This clonotype was counted ten times or more. J is TRBJ2-7 and V is TRBV20-1; 8 bases fit TRBD2. The V gene end was trimmed by 0 bases and the J gene end by 0 bases; junction bases not matched to a gene: 4. The CDR3 is 15 residues long. Germline loops: CDR1 DFQATT, CDR2 SNEGSKA (reference sequence). The CDR3 sequence is CSARDLGGGSYEQYF. CDR3 nucleotide sequence: TGCAGTGCTAGAGATCTCGGGGGGGGCTCCTACGAGCAGTACTTC.

This clonotype was observed at least ten times. The CDR3 DNA follows: TGTGCCAGCAGCTTAGAATTGATCAATGAGCAGTTCTTC. Its protein is CASSLELINEQFF. This chain uses TRBV7-9 with TRBJ2-1; D is unresolved. With 1 base removed from V and 6 bases from J, the gap between germline ends came to 7 bases. This CDR3 is 13 amino acids long. Germline assignment: CDR1 SEHNR and CDR2 FQNEAQ (reference sequence).

V and J are TRBV7-8 and TRBJ2-3; TRBD1 matches 10 bases. Germline CDR1 reads SGHVS; CDR2 reads FQNEAQ. The CDR3 is 16 amino acids. V was clipped by 0 bases and J by 9 bases; unmatched bases: 9. For the CDR3, the DNA is TGTGCCAGCAGCTTAGCGGGGACAGGGGTTTTGGAGACGCAGTATTTT. It translates to CASSLAGTGVLETQYF.

This clonotype was seen at least ten times. The V call is TRBV20-1, the J call TRBJ2-2; 10 positions agree with TRBD1. Germline V lookup: CDR1 DFQATT, CDR2 SNEGSKA (reference sequence). The CDR3 totals 15 residues. V lost 0 bases to trimming and J lost 4 bases; unmatched junction nucleotides: 2. CDR3 nucleotide sequence: TGCAGTGCTAGAGATGGACAGGGGGTCACCGGGGAGCTGTTTTTT. This codes for CSARDGQGVTGELFF.

The chain uses TRBV5-1 and TRBJ2-7, with 10 bases identical to TRBD1. Germline trimming cut 3 bases from V and 4 bases from J; bases unmatched to any gene: 7. Germline V gene data show CDR1 as SGHRS and CDR2 as YFSETQ. This CDR3 has 15 residues. CDR3 residues: CASSSQGQGSYEQYF. CDR3 DNA: TGCGCCAGCAGCTCCCAGGGACAGGGGTCGTACGAGCAGTACTTC.

This clonotype was counted ten times or more. The V and J genes are TRBV12-3 or TRBV12-4 and TRBJ2-1; TRBD1 aligns across 11 bases. This CDR3 contains 15 residues. After removal of 6 bases from V and 4 bases from J, the junction contained 5 bases not matched to a gene. CDR3 DNA sequence: TGTGCCAGCAGCACCGGACAGGGGGCTTACAATGAGCAGTTCTTC. Its translation is CASSTGQGAYNEQFF.

This clonotype showed up just a few times. The chain employs TRBV12-5 and TRBJ2-1, with a tentative D call TRBD2 (5 bases). Germline V gives CDR1 LGHNT, CDR2 FRNRAP. The V end lost 0 bases, the J end lost 2 bases, and 11 bases lay between the germline ends. The CDR3 consists of 16 residues. The CDR3 reads CASGLVLGLPYNEQFF. CDR3 DNA: TGTGCTAGTGGTTTGGTACTAGGACTCCCCTACAATGAGCAGTTCTTC. Full variable domain (remainder filled in from reference TRBV12-5 and TRBJ2-1): DARVTQTPRHKVTEMGQEVTMRCQPILGHNTVFWYRQTMMQGLELLAYFRNRAPLDDSGMPKDRFSAEMPDATLATLKIQPSEPRDSAVYFCASGLVLGLPYNEQFFGPGTRLTVL.